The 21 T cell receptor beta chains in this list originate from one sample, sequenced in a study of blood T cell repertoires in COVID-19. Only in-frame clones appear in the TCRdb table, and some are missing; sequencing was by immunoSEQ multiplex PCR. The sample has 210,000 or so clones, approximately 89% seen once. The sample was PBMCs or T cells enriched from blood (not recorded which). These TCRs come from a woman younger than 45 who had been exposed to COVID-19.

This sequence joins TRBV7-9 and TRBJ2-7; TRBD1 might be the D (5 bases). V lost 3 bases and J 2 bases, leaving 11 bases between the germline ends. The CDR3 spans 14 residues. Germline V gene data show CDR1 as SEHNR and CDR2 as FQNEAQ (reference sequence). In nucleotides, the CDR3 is TGTGCCAGCAGCTTTGGGGTGGGGCCCTACGAGCAGTACTTC. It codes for CASSFGVGPYEQYF.

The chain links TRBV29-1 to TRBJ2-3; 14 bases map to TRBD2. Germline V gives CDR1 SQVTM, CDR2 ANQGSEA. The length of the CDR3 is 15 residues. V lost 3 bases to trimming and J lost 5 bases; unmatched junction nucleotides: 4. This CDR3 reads CSVEGLAGDEDTQYF. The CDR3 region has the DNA TGCAGCGTTGAGGGACTAGCGGGAGATGAAGATACGCAGTATTTT.

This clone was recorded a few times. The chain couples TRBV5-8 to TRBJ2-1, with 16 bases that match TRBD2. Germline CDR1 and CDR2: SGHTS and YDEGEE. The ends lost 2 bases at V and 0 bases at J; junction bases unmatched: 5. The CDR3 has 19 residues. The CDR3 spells CASSFTGLAGGGSYNEQFF. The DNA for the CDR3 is TGTGCCAGCAGCTTTACGGGACTAGCGGGAGGGGGCTCCTACAATGAGCAGTTCTTC.

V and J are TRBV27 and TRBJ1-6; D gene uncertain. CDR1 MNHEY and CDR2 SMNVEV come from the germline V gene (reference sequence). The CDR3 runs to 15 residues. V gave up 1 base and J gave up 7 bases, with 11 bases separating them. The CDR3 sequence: CASSLWAGLNSPLHF. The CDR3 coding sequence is TGTGCCAGCAGTTTATGGGCAGGCTTGAATTCACCCCTCCACTTT.

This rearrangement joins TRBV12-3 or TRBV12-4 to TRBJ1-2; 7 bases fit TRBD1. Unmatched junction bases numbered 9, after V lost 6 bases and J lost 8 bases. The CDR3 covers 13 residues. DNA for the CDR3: TGTGCCAGCAGGATCGGGACAGATATCGGCTACACCTTC. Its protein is CASRIGTDIGYTF.

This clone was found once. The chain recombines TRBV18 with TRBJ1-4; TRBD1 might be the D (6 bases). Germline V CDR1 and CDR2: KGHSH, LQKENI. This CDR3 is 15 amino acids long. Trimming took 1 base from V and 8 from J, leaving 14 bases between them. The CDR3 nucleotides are TGTGCCAGCTCACCACGGTCAGGGGAGAAGGAAAAACTGTTTTTT. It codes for CASSPRSGEKEKLFF.

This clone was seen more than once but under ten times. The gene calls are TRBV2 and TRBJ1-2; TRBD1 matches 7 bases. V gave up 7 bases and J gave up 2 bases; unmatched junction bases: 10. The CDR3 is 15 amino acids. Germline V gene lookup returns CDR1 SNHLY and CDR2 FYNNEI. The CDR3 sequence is CASNLQGNRNYGYTF. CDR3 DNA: TGTGCCAGCAACTTACAGGGGAACCGGAACTATGGCTACACCTTC.

CDR3 DNA sequence: TGTGCCAGCAGTTCTCTGAGAGAGACTAGCACAGATACGCAGTATTTT. Protein: CASSSLRETSTDTQYF. The chain links TRBV27 to TRBJ2-3; D is unresolved. V was pared by 4 bases and J by 0 bases, with 14 bases between. Germline CDR1 reads MNHEY; CDR2 reads SMNVEV (reference sequence). The CDR3 extends over 16 amino acids.

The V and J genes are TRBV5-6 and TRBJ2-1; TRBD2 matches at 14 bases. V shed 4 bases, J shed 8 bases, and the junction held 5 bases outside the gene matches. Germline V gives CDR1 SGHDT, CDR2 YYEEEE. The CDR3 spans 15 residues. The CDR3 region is CASSGLAGGVDEQFF. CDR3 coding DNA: TGTGCCAGCAGCGGACTAGCGGGAGGAGTGGATGAGCAGTTCTTC.

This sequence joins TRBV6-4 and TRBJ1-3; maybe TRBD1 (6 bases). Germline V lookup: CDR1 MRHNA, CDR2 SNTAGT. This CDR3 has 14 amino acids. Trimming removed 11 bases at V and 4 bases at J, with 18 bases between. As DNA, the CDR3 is TGTGCCGTACAACAGGGACTAGTCGGAAACACCATATATTTT. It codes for CAVQQGLVGNTIYF.

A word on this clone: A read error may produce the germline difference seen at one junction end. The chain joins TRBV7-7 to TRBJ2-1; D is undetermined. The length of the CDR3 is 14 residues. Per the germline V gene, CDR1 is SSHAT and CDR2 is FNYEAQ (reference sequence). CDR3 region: CASSLAVMSYEQFF. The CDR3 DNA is TGTGCTAGCAGCTTAGCTGTCATGTCATATGAGCAGTTCTTC.

The CDR3 coding sequence is TGTGCCAGCAGCTTAGCGAGTAGGACAGGGATTCGAAACACCATATATTTT. Translated, it gives CASSLASRTGIRNTIYF. V gene TRBV7-8 combines with J gene TRBJ1-3; 8 nucleotides line up with TRBD1. Germline lookup yields CDR1 SGHVS and CDR2 FQNEAQ. The length of the CDR3 is 17 residues. Trimming cost V 0 bases and J 5 bases; bases outside gene matches: 9.

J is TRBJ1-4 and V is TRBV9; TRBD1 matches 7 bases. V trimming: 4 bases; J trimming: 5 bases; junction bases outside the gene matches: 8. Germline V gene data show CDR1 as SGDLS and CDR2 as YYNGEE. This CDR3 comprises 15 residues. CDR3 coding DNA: TGTGCCAGCAGCATCCGGGACAGCCAAAATGAAAAACTGTTTTTT. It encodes CASSIRDSQNEKLFF.

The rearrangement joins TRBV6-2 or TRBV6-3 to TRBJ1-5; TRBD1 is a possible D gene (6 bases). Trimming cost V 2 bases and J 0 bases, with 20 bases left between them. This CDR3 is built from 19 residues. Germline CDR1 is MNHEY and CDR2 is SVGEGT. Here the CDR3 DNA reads TGTGCCAGCAGTTACACCCGACAGGAGGTGGGAACTAGCAATCAGCCCCAGCATTTT. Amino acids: CASSYTRQEVGTSNQPQHF.

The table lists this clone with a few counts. The DNA for the CDR3 is TGTGCCAGTAGTTCCCTAGGGACACCGAAAGCTTTCTTT. Protein sequence: CASSSLGTPKAFF. The J gene is TRBJ1-1, the V gene TRBV19, with D perhaps matching TRBD1 (6 bases). This CDR3 contains 13 residues. Trimming removed 5 bases from V and 9 bases from J, with 16 bases in between. Germline values: CDR1 LNHDA, CDR2 SQIVND (reference sequence).

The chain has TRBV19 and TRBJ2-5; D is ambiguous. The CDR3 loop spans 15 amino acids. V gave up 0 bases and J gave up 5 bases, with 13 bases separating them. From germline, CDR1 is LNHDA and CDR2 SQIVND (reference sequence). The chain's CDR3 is CASSIDFLRRETQYF. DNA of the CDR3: TGTGCCAGTAGTATAGATTTTTTGCGTCGGGAGACCCAGTACTTC. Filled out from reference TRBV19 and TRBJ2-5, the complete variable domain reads DGGITQSPKYLFRKEGQNVTLSCEQNLNHDAMYWYRQDPGQGLRLIYYSQIVNDFQKGDIAEGYSVSREKKESFPLTVTSAQKNPTAFYLCASSIDFLRRETQYFGPGTRLLVL.

The chain's CDR3 is CAWSVLDEQFF. The CDR3 DNA follows: TGTGCCTGGAGCGTACTAGATGAGCAGTTCTTC. V gene TRBV30 combines with J gene TRBJ2-1; TRBD2 might be the D (5 bases). The ends were cut back, 3 bases at V and 8 bases at J, with 8 bases in the middle. Germline V gene sequence: CDR1 GTSNPN, CDR2 SVGIG (reference sequence). CDR3 length: 11 residues.

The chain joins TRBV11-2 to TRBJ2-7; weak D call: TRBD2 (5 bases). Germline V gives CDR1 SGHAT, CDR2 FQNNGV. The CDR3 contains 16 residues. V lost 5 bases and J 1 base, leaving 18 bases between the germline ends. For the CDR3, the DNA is TGTGCCAGCAGCCGGTTGGTTCGACGGGGATCCTACGAGCAGTACTTC. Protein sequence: CASSRLVRRGSYEQYF.

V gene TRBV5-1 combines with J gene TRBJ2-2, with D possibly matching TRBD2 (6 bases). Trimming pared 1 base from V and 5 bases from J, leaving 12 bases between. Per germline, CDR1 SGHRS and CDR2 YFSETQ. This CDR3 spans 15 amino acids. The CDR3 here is CASSLSGAGTGELFF. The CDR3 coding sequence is TGCGCCAGCAGCTTGAGTGGCGCGGGAACCGGGGAGCTGTTTTTT.

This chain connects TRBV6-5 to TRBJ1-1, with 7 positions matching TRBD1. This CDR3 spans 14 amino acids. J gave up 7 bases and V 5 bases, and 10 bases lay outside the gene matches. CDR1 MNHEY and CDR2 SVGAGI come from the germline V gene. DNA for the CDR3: TGTGCCAGCAGTCAGAGGACAGGAGTCTTTGAAGCTTTCTTT. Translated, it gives CASSQRTGVFEAFF.

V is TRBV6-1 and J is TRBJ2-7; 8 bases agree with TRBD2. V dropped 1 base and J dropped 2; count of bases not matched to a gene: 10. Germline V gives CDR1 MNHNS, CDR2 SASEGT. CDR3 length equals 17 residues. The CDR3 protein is CASSEDVTSGRPYEQYF. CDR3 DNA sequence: TGTGCCAGCAGTGAAGACGTAACTAGCGGAAGACCCTACGAGCAGTACTTC.